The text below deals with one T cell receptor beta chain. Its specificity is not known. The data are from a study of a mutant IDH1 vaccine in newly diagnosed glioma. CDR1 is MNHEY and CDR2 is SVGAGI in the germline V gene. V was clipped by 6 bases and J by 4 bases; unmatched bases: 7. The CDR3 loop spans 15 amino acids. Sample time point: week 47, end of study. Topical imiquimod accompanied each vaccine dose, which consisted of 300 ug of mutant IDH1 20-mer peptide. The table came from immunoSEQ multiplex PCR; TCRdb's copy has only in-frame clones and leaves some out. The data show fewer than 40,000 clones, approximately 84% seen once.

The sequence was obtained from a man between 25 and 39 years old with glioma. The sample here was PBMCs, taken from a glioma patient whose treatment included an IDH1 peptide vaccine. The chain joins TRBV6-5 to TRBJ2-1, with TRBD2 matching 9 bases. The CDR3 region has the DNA TGTGCCAGCAGCCCGGTAGCGGGAGCTTACAATGAGCAGTTCTTC. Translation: CASSPVAGAYNEQFF.